Sequencing of this TCR beta chain was carried out in a study of blood T cells in healthy people across ages. PCR was performed a second time for about 7 to 12 cycles using a sample-barcoded 5' primer and a J-beta primer mix. TCRdb processed the 5' RACE reads anew with MiXCR; each CDR3 protein has one entry. The sample carries about 1.8 million distinct CDR3 sequences, about 49% recorded once. Isolation per sample recovered at least 6 million PBMCs. This CDR3 comprises 13 residues. With 5 bases removed from V and 4 bases from J, the gap between germline ends came to 10 bases. Looked up from germline, CDR1 is MNHEY and CDR2 is SMNVEV (reference sequence).

Sequenced input: blood. The rearrangement joins TRBV27 to TRBJ2-3; no definite D call. The receptor was derived from a woman aged 35 to 49 in good health. CDR3 region: CASSGWAADTQYF. The CDR3, as DNA: TGTGCCAGCAGTGGGTGGGCGGCAGATACGCAGTATTTT.